This T cell receptor beta chain came from a study of human T cells and chemical hapten exposure. Study as a whole: Patients, a majority of them female, were diagnosed with alopecia areata, totalis or universalis.

TCRdb itself ran the RACE reads through MiXCR, one entry per CDR3 protein. The table includes roughly 160,000 distinct CDR3 sequences, about 15% detected once. Germline loops: CDR1 KGHDR, CDR2 SFDVKD. CDR3 length: 15 residues. The ends were cut back, 2 bases at V and 4 bases at J, with 11 bases in the middle. Whole-study results and caveats: Expanded TCR counts at PT1 were positively correlated with the patch test score. Given that the donors had alopecia, their immune response may differ from that seen in healthy people. With DPC sensitization, TCRs exceeding 1 in 1000 frequency showed no change.

Time point defined: patch test 1, 2 weeks after DPC sensitization. Treatment: therapeutic diphenylcyclopropenone sensitization with weekly scalp DPC. Notes on this clonotype: Its antigen is currently unknown.

Here the sequenced sample was whole blood, taken in connection with sensitization to the hapten diphenylcyclopropenone (DPC). The chain links TRBV24-1 to TRBJ2-1; D is possibly TRBD1 (5 bases). The TCR sequence derives from a woman aged 25-40 years with alopecia areata. Some clones in this sample may be carry-over from other donors' samples. The CDR3 protein is CATSDYIGAYNEQFF. In DNA, the CDR3 is TGTGCCACCAGTGATTATATAGGGGCATACAATGAGCAGTTCTTC.